This T cell receptor beta chain was identified during a study of tumor-infiltrating lymphocytes in primary liver carcinoma. This clonotype was observed at least ten times. Its antigen is not known. General study results and limits: Researchers report that only about 7-24% of top clones turned up in all five tumor regions. Tumor top-250-clone fractions significantly exceeded those of blood (p = 0.039).

For each extraction, RNA and DNA were obtained together from about 20-30 mg of unsorted bulk tissue. The researchers produced TCR beta cDNA from roughly 550 ng total RNA with a constant-region primer. Libraries for TCR beta were built through three nested multiplex PCR rounds, which together made up a slightly modified ARM-PCR procedure. A single record per CDR3 protein comes from TCRdb applying MiXCR to the multiplex PCR reads. The sample has under 90,000 distinct CDR3 sequences; 55% to 85% are singletons. The sequencing input was liver tumor tissue from sampling region 1. As to subset: tumor region T1, superior pole. This receptor was obtained from a man aged 40-50 years with primary liver carcinoma and hepatitis B virus infection.

CDR3 region: CASSFSTGELFF. The CDR3 coding sequence is TGTGCCAGCAGCTTTTCGACCGGGGAGCTGTTTTTT. V and J are TRBV5-5 and TRBJ2-2; the D is unclear. The germline CDR1 and CDR2 sequences are SGHKS and YYEKEE (reference sequence). V was cut by 2 bases and J by 5 bases, with 4 bases left in between. CDR3 size: 12 residues. The full variable domain, in which reference TRBV5-5 and TRBJ2-2 provide the parts outside the CDR3, is DAGVTQSPTHLIKTRGQQVTLRCSPISGHKSVSWYQQVLGQGPQFIFQYYEKEERGRGNFPDRFSARQFPNYSSELNVNALLLGDSALYLCASSFSTGELFFGEGSRLTVL.